The clone carrying this T cell receptor beta chain has only a few counts. The antigen remains unidentified. This sample stems from a study of OX40 agonist ivuxolimab in advanced cancers. Across the whole study: Treatment of patients was with ivuxolimab, an agonistic anti-OX40 (CD134) antibody. Prior anti-PD-1, anti-PD-L1 or anti-CTLA-4 therapy did not bar entry, and approximately 40% had some. Findings and limits, study-wide: Some patients who did not respond also had low normalized T-cell clonal expansion.

Autoimmune disease history or systemic immunosuppression meant exclusion. The repertoire was sequenced with immunoSEQ multiplex PCR; TCRdb's copy has only in-frame clones and lacks some. This sample has 70,000 to 95,000 clones, with roughly nine tenths found just once. The CDR3 sequence is 15 residues long. CDR1 LNHNV and CDR2 YYDKDF come from the germline V gene (reference sequence). V gave up 2 bases and J gave up 3 bases, with 14 bases separating them. The genes are TRBV15 and TRBJ2-7; D unclear. This receptor was obtained from an adult with an advanced solid tumor such as melanoma, head and neck, liver or kidney cancer. This material consisted of CD4+ or CD8+ T cells sorted from blood, taken in a trial of the OX40 agonist ivuxolimab. CDR3 loop: CATSRQLDGGYEQYF. CDR3 in DNA: TGTGCCACCAGCAGACAGCTGGACGGCGGCTACGAGCAGTACTTC.